The 20 T cell receptor beta chains reported below all come from one sample, sequenced in a study of identical twins. TCRdb re-called the 5' RACE reads through MiXCR, storing one row per CDR3 protein. The data show about 530,000 distinct CDR3 sequences, approximately 20% seen once. These data also formed part of another study, on yellow fever vaccine responses in identical twins.

The specimen was CD4+ T cells sorted from blood. The receptors here all came from a woman aged 18-30 years in good health.

The V call is TRBV28, the J call TRBJ2-1, with a tentative D call TRBD2 (5 bases). This CDR3 comprises 17 residues. In germline, CDR1 is MDHEN, CDR2 SYDVKM. Trimming removed 1 base at V and 1 base at J, with 14 bases between. In DNA, the CDR3 is TGTGCCAGCAGTTTATTAATCGCTAGCTCGTCCTACAATGAGCAGTTCTTC. Residues: CASSLLIASSSYNEQFF.

This clonotype has only a few counts. This rearrangement joins TRBV2 to TRBJ2-3, with 8 bases lining up with TRBD2. The CDR3 totals 16 residues. V shed 3 bases and J 7 bases; nucleotides not matched to a gene: 12. Germline CDR1 SNHLY, CDR2 FYNNEI. The CDR3 DNA follows: TGTGCCAGCAGTGACGTAGGTAGCGGGGTTCGTTATACGCAGTATTTT. This translates into CASSDVGSGVRYTQYF. The full variable domain, rest sourced from reference TRBV2 and TRBJ2-3, is EPEVTQTPSHQVTQMGQEVILRCVPISNHLYFYWYRQILGQKVEFLVSFYNNEISEKSEIFDDQFSVERPDGSNFTLKIRSTKLEDSAMYFCASSDVGSGVRYTQYFGPGTRLTVL.

This clonotype has more than one count but fewer than ten. The chain has TRBV24-1 and TRBJ2-1; 7 nucleotides match TRBD2. Trimming at V came to 2 bases and at J to 0 bases, leaving 9 bases not matched to a gene. This CDR3 spans 18 amino acids. Germline loops: CDR1 KGHDR, CDR2 SFDVKD. The CDR3 coding sequence is TGTGCCACCAGTGATTGGGGGACTAACCAAGGCTCCTACAATGAGCAGTTCTTC. Its translation: CATSDWGTNQGSYNEQFF.

This clonotype came up once. The CDR3 coding sequence is TGCAGCGTTGCCCGAATTGTGAACACTGAAGCTTTCTTT. This encodes CSVARIVNTEAFF. The genes are TRBV29-1 and TRBJ1-1, with D uncertain. The CDR3 has 13 amino acids. Trimming pared 4 bases from V and 0 bases from J, leaving 9 bases between. CDR1 and CDR2 from the germline V gene are SQVTM and ANQGSEA.

This chain uses TRBV7-6 with TRBJ2-3, with D perhaps TRBD2 (6 bases). V lost 5 bases, J lost 2 bases, and 14 bases lay in between. Germline assignment: CDR1 SGHVS and CDR2 FNYEAQ. The CDR3 sequence is 15 residues long. This chain's CDR3 is CASSPRERNTDTQYF. CDR3 coding DNA: TGTGCCAGCAGCCCCCGGGAGCGGAACACAGATACGCAGTATTTT.

V is TRBV2 and J is TRBJ1-1; D ambiguous. Germline V gene data show CDR1 as SNHLY and CDR2 as FYNNEI. The CDR3 loop spans 14 amino acids. V lost 2 bases and J lost 6, with 13 bases in between. In DNA form, the CDR3 reads TGTGCCAGCAGTGAACCTTCTGGGTTCCCTGAAGCTTTCTTT. It yields the protein CASSEPSGFPEAFF.

The V gene is TRBV7-9, the J gene TRBJ2-5; no firm D call. Germline V gene data show CDR1 as SEHNR and CDR2 as FQNEAQ (reference sequence). The V end lost 5 bases, the J end lost 2 bases, and 15 bases lay between the germline ends. This CDR3 is built from 15 residues. This chain's CDR3 is CASSRLGWEQETQYF. CDR3 in DNA: TGTGCCAGCAGCCGCTTAGGCTGGGAACAAGAGACCCAGTACTTC.

The J gene is TRBJ2-2, the V gene TRBV4-2; D is perhaps TRBD1 (5 bases). Trimming cost V 0 bases and J 1 base, with 9 bases left between them. From germline, CDR1 is LGHNA and CDR2 YNFKEQ. This CDR3 has 16 amino acids. CDR3 sequence: CASSQDPGQNTGELFF. CDR3 nucleotides: TGTGCCAGCAGCCAAGATCCCGGACAGAACACCGGGGAGCTGTTTTTT.

The chain is built from TRBV6-1 and TRBJ2-7, with D maybe TRBD1 (6 bases). The germline V and J ends were trimmed by 2 bases and 6 bases, with 23 bases remaining between them. CDR3 length equals 17 residues. Germline V gives CDR1 MNHNS, CDR2 SASEGT. CDR3 in DNA: TGTGCCAGCAGTGAAAGTTTTCCGGGGACCAGAGGGGGCGAGCAGTACGTC. It translates to CASSESFPGTRGGEQYV.

About this clonotype: Just one base apart from a much larger clone, this may be a read error. V gene TRBV12-3 or TRBV12-4 combines with J gene TRBJ2-2, with D tentatively TRBD2 (5 bases). Trimming pared 6 bases from V and 1 base from J, leaving 12 bases between. CDR3 length: 15 amino acids. The CDR3 DNA reads as TGTGCCAGCAGGTCTAGCTGGAGGAACACCGGGGAGCTGTTTTTT. This sequence encodes CASRSSWRNTGELFF.

This clonotype showed up just a few times. The chain uses TRBV18 and TRBJ2-5; no reliable D call. V lost 3 bases, J lost 1 base, and 9 bases lay in between. The V gene's germline CDR1 is KGHSH and CDR2 LQKENI. The CDR3 is 14 amino acids. The CDR3 nucleotides read TGTGCCAGCTCACCCCCACTCGTCCAAGAGACCCAGTACTTC. As protein: CASSPPLVQETQYF. Using reference TRBV18 and TRBJ2-5 for the parts outside the CDR3, the full variable domain is NAGVMQNPRHLVRRRGQEARLRCSPMKGHSHVYWYRQLPEEGLKFMVYLQKENIIDESGMPKERFSAEFPKEGPSILRIQQVVRGDSAAYFCASSPPLVQETQYFGPGTRLLVL.

This rearrangement joins TRBV3-1 to TRBJ1-2; TRBD1 is a possible D gene (6 bases). Germline values: CDR1 LGHDT, CDR2 YNNKEL (reference sequence). The germline V and J ends were trimmed by 9 bases and 2 bases, with 13 bases remaining between them. The CDR3 consists of 13 residues. DNA for the CDR3: TGTGCCAGTAGGTCCGGACAGAACTATGGCTACACCTTC. Amino acid sequence: CASRSGQNYGYTF.

This rearrangement joins TRBV5-5 to TRBJ2-1; 10 positions agree with TRBD2. Germline V lookup: CDR1 SGHKS, CDR2 YYEKEE (reference sequence). The CDR3 contains 16 residues. Trimming removed 4 bases from V and 1 base from J; junction bases left unmatched: 5. CDR3 nucleotide sequence: TGTGCCAGCAGCCCGCTAGCGGGAGCGTCCTACAATGAGCAGTTCTTC. This encodes CASSPLAGASYNEQFF.

This sequence joins TRBV11-2 and TRBJ1-4, with D possibly being TRBD1 (5 bases). V was clipped by 0 bases and J by 8 bases, with 13 bases between them. This CDR3 is built from 15 residues. Germline CDR1 SGHAT, CDR2 FQNNGV. The CDR3 reads CASSLERGKREKLFF. CDR3 DNA: TGTGCCAGCAGCTTAGAGCGGGGGAAGAGGGAAAAACTGTTTTTT.

V and J are TRBV12-3 or TRBV12-4 and TRBJ2-5; D may be TRBD1 (5 bases). V was trimmed by 6 bases and J by 3 bases, leaving 11 bases between them. The CDR3 totals 13 residues. CDR3 bases: TGTGCCAGCAGCCAAGACAGAAAAGAGACCCAGTACTTC. Protein product: CASSQDRKETQYF.

This chain uses TRBV3-1 with TRBJ2-1, with 9 bases that match TRBD2. The CDR3 contains 15 residues. Germline V gene data show CDR1 as LGHDT and CDR2 as YNNKEL (reference sequence). Trimming at V came to 2 bases and at J to 4 bases, leaving 3 bases not matched to a gene. CDR3 amino acids: CASSQSGGNYNEQFF. Here the CDR3 DNA reads TGTGCCAGCAGCCAAAGCGGGGGGAATTACAATGAGCAGTTCTTC.

This clonotype was observed a handful of times. The chain joins TRBV7-7 to TRBJ2-1; 9 bases match TRBD2. The CDR3 is 15 residues long. V shed 2 bases, J shed 7 bases, and the junction held 6 bases outside the gene matches. Germline V gene data show CDR1 as SSHAT and CDR2 as FNYEAQ (reference sequence). CDR3 loop: CASSLSASGKNEQFF. DNA for the CDR3: TGTGCCAGCAGCTTATCGGCTAGCGGGAAAAATGAGCAGTTCTTC.

V usage is TRBV7-8 and J usage is TRBJ2-5; a weak D match, TRBD2 (9 bases). The CDR3 is 17 amino acids. V was trimmed by 6 bases and J by 4 bases, leaving 24 bases between them. Germline assignment: CDR1 SGHVS and CDR2 FQNEAQ. In DNA, the CDR3 is TGTGCCAGCAGGTCCAGGGGGCTAGCGGGATTAGGAGAGACCCAGTACTTC. It specifies CASRSRGLAGLGETQYF.

The chain has TRBV12-3 or TRBV12-4 and TRBJ2-7, with 7 bases fitting TRBD1. After removal of 6 bases from V and 9 bases from J, the junction contained 20 bases not matched to a gene. The length of the CDR3 is 16 residues. CDR3 in DNA: TGTGCCAGCAGCTCGACAGGGCGGTCAGGTCCAGCGATGCAGTACTTC. As protein: CASSSTGRSGPAMQYF.

This clonotype was seen more than once but under ten times. The chain joins TRBV11-1 to TRBJ2-7, with 8 nucleotides matching TRBD2. The CDR3 consists of 14 residues. Trimming took 3 bases from V and 2 from J; bases not matched to a gene: 3. Germline-derived CDR1 and CDR2 are SGHAT and FQDESV (reference sequence). This CDR3 is CASSFTSGAYEQYF. The DNA for the CDR3 is TGTGCCAGCAGCTTCACTAGCGGCGCCTACGAGCAGTACTTC.